A selection of T cell receptor beta chains follows, all from one sample in a study of T-cell memory formation after mild COVID-19. TCRdb processed the 5' RACE reads anew with MiXCR; each CDR3 protein has one entry. Here the sample spans 250,000 to 350,000 distinct CDR3 sequences, roughly 16% being singletons. Sequences were obtained from PBMCs or a T cell subset sorted from them (not recorded which). The receptors were gathered from a man between 18 and 29 years old who had mild COVID-19 (a few samples of this study predate the infection). Cell type and time point are not known. Each CDR3 is given with its conserved first and last residue. D genes are given only for firm matches. Clone size is not always given. Where it is, it says once, few, many or a class for expanded clones.

J gene,D gene,V gene,clone size,CDR3 DNA,CDR3 protein
TRBJ2-7,TRBD2,TRBV7-3,.,TGTGCCAGCAGCTTAAGATCTGGCGGGGGTTCCTACGAGCAGTACTTC,CASSLRSGGGSYEQYF
TRBJ1-6,TRBD1,TRBV5-1,.,TGCGCCAGCAGCCAGGGACAGTTTAATTCACCCCTCCACTTT,CASSQGQFNSPLHF
TRBJ2-5,.,TRBV9,.,TGTGCCAGCAGCGTAGGGGACCCCCTGCCCCAGTACTTC,CASSVGDPLPQYF
TRBJ2-3,TRBD2,TRBV29-1,few,TGCAGCGTTGCGGGGACTAGCGAGGGAGATACGCAGTATTTT,CSVAGTSEGDTQYF
TRBJ2-3,.,TRBV6-6,.,TGTGCCAGCAGTTACCCCCCTAGCACAGATACGCAGTATTTT,CASSYPPSTDTQYF
TRBJ2-2,TRBD2,TRBV20-1,many,TGCAGTGCTAGGTCCTCGGGGAGGGTCGGTACCGGGGAGCTGTTTTTT,CSARSSGRVGTGELFF
TRBJ2-2,TRBD2,TRBV7-7,many,TGTGCTAGCAGCTTAGCGGGGTCAGAGAACACCGGGGAGCTGTTTTTT,CASSLAGSENTGELFF
TRBJ2-2,TRBD2,TRBV19,.,TGTGCCAGTAGTATAGTAGCGGGGGGTCGGGAGCTGTTTTTT,CASSIVAGGRELFF
TRBJ1-1,.,TRBV24-1,.,TGTGCCACCAGCTCAGGGAACACTGAAGCTTTCTTT,CATSSGNTEAFF
TRBJ2-3,.,TRBV7-3,many,TGTGCCAGCAGCCCAGGGGCGGGGATAGATACGCAGTATTTT,CASSPGAGIDTQYF
TRBJ1-1,TRBD1,TRBV2,.,TGTGCCAGCAGTGAGATACAGGGGGCTGCCACTGAAGCTTTCTTT,CASSEIQGAATEAFF
TRBJ1-2,.,TRBV20-1,few,TGCAGTGCTGGGGACGCCAGATCTAACTATGGCTACACCTTC,CSAGDARSNYGYTF
TRBJ2-3,.,TRBV12-3/TRBV12-4,few,TGTGCCAGCAGTTTATTATCAGGAGTCACAGATACGCAGTATTTT,CASSLLSGVTDTQYF
TRBJ2-7,.,TRBV5-6,.,TGTGCCAGCAGCGCTAGCAGCTACCCCTACGAGCAGTACTTC,CASSASSYPYEQYF
TRBJ2-1,TRBD2,TRBV20-1,.,TGCAGTGCTCGACTAGCGGGGGGGAGAAGATACAATGAGCAGTTCTTC,CSARLAGGRRYNEQFF
TRBJ1-4,.,TRBV12-3/TRBV12-4,few,TGTGCCAGCAGTTTGGAGGTTGGGCGAAAACTGTTTTTT,CASSLEVGRKLFF